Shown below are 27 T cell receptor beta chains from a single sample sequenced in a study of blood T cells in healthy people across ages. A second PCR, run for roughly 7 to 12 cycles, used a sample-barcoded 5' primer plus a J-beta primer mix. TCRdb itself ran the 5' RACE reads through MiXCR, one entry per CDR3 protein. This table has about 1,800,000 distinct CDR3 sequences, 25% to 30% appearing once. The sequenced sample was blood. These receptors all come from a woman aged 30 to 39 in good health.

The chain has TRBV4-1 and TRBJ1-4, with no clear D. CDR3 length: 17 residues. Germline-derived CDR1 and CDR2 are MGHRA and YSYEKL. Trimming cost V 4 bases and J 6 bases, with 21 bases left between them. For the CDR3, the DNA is TGCGCCAGCAGCCGACATATAGGAGCGTCAGGATATGAAAAACTGTTTTTT. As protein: CASSRHIGASGYEKLFF.

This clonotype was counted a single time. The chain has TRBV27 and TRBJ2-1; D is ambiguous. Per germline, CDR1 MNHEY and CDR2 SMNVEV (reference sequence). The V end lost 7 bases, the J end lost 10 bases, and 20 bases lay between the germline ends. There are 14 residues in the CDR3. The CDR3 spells CASNPRRLGGEQFF. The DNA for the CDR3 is TGTGCCAGCAATCCCCGTCGGCTAGGTGGCGAGCAGTTCTTC.

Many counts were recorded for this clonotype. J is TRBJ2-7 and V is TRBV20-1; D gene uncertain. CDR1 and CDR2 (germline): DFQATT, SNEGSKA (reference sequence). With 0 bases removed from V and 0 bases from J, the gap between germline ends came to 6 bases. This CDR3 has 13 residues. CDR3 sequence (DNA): TGCAGTGCTAGAGAGCCGAGCTCCTACGAGCAGTACTTC. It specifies CSAREPSSYEQYF.

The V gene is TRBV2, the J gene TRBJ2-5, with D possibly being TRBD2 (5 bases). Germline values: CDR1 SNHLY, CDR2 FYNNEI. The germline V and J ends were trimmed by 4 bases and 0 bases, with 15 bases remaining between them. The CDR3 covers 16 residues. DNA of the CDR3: TGTGCCAGCAGTGGGTTGGGGAGCCCGTACCAAGAGACCCAGTACTTC. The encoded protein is CASSGLGSPYQETQYF.

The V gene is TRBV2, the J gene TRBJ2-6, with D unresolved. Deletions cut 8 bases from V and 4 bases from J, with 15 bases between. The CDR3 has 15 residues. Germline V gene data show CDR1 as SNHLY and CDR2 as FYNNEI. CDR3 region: CASSELGYGANVLTF. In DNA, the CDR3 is TGTGCCAGCTCTGAACTCGGCTACGGGGCCAACGTCCTGACTTTC.

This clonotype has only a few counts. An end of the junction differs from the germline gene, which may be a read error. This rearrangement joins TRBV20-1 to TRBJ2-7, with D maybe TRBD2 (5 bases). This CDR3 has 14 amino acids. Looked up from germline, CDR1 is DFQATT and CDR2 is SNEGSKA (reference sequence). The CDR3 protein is CSARGVGVSYEQYF. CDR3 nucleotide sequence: TGCAGTGCCAGAGGCGTGGGAGTTTCCTACGAGCAGTACTTC.

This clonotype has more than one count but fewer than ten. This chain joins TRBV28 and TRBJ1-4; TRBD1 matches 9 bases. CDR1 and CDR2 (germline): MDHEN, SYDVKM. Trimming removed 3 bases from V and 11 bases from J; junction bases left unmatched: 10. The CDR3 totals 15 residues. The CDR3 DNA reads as TGTGCCAGCAGTTTCGGTGACAGGGGGAATGGGAAACTGTTTTTT. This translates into CASSFGDRGNGKLFF.

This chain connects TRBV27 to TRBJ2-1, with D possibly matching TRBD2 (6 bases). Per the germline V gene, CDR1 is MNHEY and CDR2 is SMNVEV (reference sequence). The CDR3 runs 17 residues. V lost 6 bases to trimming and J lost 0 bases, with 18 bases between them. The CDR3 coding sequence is TGTGCCAGCAGCTGGCCGACGGCGGGGCTCTCCTACAATGAGCAGTTCTTC. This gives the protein CASSWPTAGLSYNEQFF.

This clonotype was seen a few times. The CDR3 DNA reads as TGTGCCAGCAGCTTAAGTGGGGAGGCCGATGAGCAGTTCTTC. It codes for CASSLSGEADEQFF. The rearrangement joins TRBV7-3 to TRBJ2-1, with a weak D call TRBD2 (6 bases). Per germline, CDR1 SGHTA and CDR2 FQGTGA. Between the trimmed V and J ends, which lost 1 base and 8 bases, there was a span of 12 bases. This CDR3 is built from 14 residues.

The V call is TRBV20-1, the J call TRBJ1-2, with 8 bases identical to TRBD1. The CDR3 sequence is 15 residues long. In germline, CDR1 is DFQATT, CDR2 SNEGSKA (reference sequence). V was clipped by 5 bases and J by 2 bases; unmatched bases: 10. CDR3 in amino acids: CSAPYGQGLNYGYTF. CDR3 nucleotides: TGCAGTGCTCCCTACGGACAGGGCTTAAACTATGGCTACACCTTC.

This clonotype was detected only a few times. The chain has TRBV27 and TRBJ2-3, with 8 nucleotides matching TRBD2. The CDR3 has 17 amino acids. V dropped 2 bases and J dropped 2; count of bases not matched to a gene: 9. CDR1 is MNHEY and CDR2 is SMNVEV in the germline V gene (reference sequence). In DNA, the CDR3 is TGTGCCAGCAGTTTAAGGAAGACTAGCGAGTACACAGATACGCAGTATTTT. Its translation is CASSLRKTSEYTDTQYF.

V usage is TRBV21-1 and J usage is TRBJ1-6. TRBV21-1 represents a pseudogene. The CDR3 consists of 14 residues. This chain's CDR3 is CASSKYPDNSPLHF. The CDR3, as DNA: TGTGCCAGCAGCAAATATCCAGATAATTCACCCCTCCACTTT.

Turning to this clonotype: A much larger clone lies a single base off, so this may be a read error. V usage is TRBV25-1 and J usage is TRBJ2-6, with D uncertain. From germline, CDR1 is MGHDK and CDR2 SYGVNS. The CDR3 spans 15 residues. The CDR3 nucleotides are TGTGCCAGCAGTGAATACTCCACTGGGACCAACGTCCTGACTTTC. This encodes CASSEYSTGTNVLTF.

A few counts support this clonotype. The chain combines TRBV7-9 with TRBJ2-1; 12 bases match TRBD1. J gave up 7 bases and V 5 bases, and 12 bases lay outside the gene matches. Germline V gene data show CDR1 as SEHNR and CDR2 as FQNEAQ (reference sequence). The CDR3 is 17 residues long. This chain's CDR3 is CASSPPSGTGGGNEQFF. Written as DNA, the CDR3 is TGTGCCAGCAGCCCCCCTTCTGGGACAGGGGGCGGGAATGAGCAGTTCTTC. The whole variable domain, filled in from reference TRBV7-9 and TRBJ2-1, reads DTGVSQNPRHKITKRGQNVTFRCDPISEHNRLYWYRQTLGQGPEFLTYFQNEAQLEKSRLLSDRFSAERPKGSFSTLEIQRTEQGDSAMYLCASSPPSGTGGGNEQFFGPGTRLTVL.

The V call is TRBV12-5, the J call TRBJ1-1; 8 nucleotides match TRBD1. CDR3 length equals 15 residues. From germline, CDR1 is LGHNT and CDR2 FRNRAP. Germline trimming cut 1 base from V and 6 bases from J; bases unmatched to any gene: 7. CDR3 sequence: CASGLASGGEAEAFF. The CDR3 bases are TGTGCTAGTGGTTTGGCCTCAGGGGGCGAGGCTGAAGCTTTCTTT. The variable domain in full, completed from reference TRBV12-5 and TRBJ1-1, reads DARVTQTPRHKVTEMGQEVTMRCQPILGHNTVFWYRQTMMQGLELLAYFRNRAPLDDSGMPKDRFSAEMPDATLATLKIQPSEPRDSAVYFCASGLASGGEAEAFFGQGTRLTVV.

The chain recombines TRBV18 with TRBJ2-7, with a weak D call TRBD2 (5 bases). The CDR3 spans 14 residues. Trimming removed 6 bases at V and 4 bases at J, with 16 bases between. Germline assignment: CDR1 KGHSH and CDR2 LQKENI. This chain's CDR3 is CASSGASRGYEQYF. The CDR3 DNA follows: TGTGCCAGCTCCGGAGCTTCTCGAGGGTACGAGCAGTACTTC.

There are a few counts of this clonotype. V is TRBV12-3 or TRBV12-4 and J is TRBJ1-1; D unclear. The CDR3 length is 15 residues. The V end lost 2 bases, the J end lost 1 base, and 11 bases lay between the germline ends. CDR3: CASSLLDGGNTEAFF. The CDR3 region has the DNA TGTGCCAGCAGTTTATTGGATGGCGGGAACACTGAAGCTTTCTTT.

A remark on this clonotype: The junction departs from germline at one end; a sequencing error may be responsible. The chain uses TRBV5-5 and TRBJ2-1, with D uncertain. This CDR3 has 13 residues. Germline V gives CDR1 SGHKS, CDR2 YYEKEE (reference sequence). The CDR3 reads CTSSFLQRNEQFF. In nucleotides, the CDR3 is TGTACCAGCAGCTTTTTACAGAGGAATGAGCAGTTCTTC. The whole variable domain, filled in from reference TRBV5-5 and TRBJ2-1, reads DAGVTQSPTHLIKTRGQQVTLRCSPISGHKSVSWYQQVLGQGPQFIFQYYEKEERGRGNFPDRFSARQFPNYSSELNVNALLLGDSALYLCTSSFLQRNEQFFGPGTRLTVL.

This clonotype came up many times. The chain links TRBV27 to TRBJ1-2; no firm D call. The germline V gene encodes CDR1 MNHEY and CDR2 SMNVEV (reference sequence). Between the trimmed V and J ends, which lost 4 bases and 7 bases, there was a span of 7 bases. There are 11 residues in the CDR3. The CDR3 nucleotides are TGTGCCAGCAGTTCGATGGGTGGCTACACCTTC. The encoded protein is CASSSMGGYTF.

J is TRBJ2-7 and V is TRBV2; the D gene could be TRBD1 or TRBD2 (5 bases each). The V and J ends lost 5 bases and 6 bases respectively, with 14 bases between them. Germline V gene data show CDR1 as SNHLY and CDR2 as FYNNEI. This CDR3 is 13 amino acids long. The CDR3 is CASSWGSSGEQYF. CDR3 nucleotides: TGTGCCAGCAGTTGGGGGAGCTCGGGCGAGCAGTACTTC.

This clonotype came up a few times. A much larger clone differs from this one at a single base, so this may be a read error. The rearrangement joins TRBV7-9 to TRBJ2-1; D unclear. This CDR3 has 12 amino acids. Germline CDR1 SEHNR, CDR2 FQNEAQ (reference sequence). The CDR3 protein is CSSSQTYNEQFF. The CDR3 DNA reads TGTTCCAGCAGCCAGACCTACAATGAGCAGTTCTTC.

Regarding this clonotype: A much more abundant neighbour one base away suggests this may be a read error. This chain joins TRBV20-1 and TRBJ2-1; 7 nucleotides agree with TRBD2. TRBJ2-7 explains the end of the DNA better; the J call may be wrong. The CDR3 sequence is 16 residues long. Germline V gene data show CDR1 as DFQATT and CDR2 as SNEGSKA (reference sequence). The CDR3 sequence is CSARDGGSSSYNEQYF. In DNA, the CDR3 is TGCAGTGCTAGGGACGGGGGGTCGAGCTCCTACAATGAGCAGTACTTC.

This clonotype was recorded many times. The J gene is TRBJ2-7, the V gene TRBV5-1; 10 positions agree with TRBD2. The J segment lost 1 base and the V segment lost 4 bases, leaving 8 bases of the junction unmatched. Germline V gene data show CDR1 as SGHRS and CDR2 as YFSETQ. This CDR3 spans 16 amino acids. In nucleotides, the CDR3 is TGCGCCAGCAGCATGGTCGGACTAGCGGTATCCTACGAGCAGTACTTC. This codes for CASSMVGLAVSYEQYF.

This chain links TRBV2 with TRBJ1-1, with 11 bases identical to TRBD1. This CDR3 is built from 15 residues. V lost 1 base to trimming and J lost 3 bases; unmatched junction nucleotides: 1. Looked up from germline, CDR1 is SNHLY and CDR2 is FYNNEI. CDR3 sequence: CASSEGGQGDTEAFF. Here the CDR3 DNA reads TGTGCCAGCAGTGAAGGGGGACAGGGGGACACTGAAGCTTTCTTT.

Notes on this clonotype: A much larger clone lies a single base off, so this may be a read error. CDR3 bases: TGTGCCAGGGCCCCCTTGGAGACCCGCGACTATGGCTACACCTTC. Its protein product is CARAPLETRDYGYTF. The chain joins TRBV2 to TRBJ1-2; D uncertain. This CDR3 has 15 amino acids. V shed 9 bases and J shed 3 bases, with 20 bases lying between them. The V gene's germline CDR1 is SNHLY and CDR2 FYNNEI.

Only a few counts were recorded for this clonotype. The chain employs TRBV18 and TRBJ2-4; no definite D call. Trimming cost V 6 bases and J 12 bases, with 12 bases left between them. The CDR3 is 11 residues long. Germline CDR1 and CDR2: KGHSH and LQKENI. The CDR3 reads CASSPDGPQYF. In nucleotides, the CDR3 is TGTGCCAGCTCGCCCGACGGGCCTCAGTACTTC.

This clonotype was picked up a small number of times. The CDR3 coding sequence is TGTGCCAGCAGTCCCATTCGGGGCGTCTCGGGCTATGGCTACACCTTC. Protein sequence: CASSPIRGVSGYGYTF. This chain links TRBV28 with TRBJ1-2; maybe TRBD1 (5 bases). This CDR3 is built from 16 residues. Germline V gene sequence: CDR1 MDHEN, CDR2 SYDVKM. V was trimmed by 5 bases and J by 4 bases, leaving 20 bases between them.